The source of this TCR beta chain is a study of blood T cell repertoires in COVID-19 (TCRdb year 2020). About the investigation overall: Samples covering the acute and convalescent phases of COVID-19 were provided by collaborators in the United States, Italy and Spain. The prospective study material was composed of cDNA or gDNA derived from T cells, B-cell-depleted T cells, or PBMCs. The dataset comprised deeply sampled blood TCRbeta repertoires from subjects exposed to, actively infected with, or recovered from COVID-19. The repertoires were released in a freely available public database meant as a resource for research on the immune response to SARS-CoV-2. Samples were obtained from the ongoing ImmuneRACE study (first 160 participants) and from over 1,000 subjects provided by 6 global collaborators. Nearly every sample came with metadata listing a de-identified subject ID, COVID-19 status, age in years and sex. HLA class I and class II types, where available, came from metadata supplied by the sample provider rather than from assay-based typing. What the authors observed across the whole study: Clinical and demographic metadata were provided uncurated, with the amount varying by source and participant.

TCRbeta CDR3 regions were amplified from genomic DNA using the immunoSEQ Assay, a bias-controlled multiplex PCR. The original methods were these. Within the assay, amplification of reference gene primers was used to estimate how many nucleated cells each sample contained. Sequence reads were collapsed and filtered to measure the absolute abundance of every unique TCRbeta CDR3 rearrangement. For each sample, productive Simpson clonality was calculated as the square root of Simpson's diversity index over productive rearrangements. The clones in this table, taken by TCRdb from immuneACCESS, are in-frame only. Not every clone is retained; where verified, under half of the shortfall comes from an unresolved V gene, and the cause of the rest is unknown. From that table come the V and J calls and clone size; the DNA was used to work out D and trimming. This sample holds about 220,000 clones; 65% to 90% were observed only once. Of the sample, about 2.5% falls within the top ten clones.

One collaborating source in Seattle enrolled patients during active infection and followed them longitudinally through the course of disease. Whole blood was collected in K2EDTA tubes by collaborating institutions according to the institutions' own protocols. For TCRbeta analysis, collaborator samples were shipped as frozen whole blood, as isolated PBMCs, or as DNA extracted from either sample type. The CDR3 numbers 16 residues from cysteine through phenylalanine. Of all the DNA, just the CDR3 is kept, 48 bases in frame from base 1. The germline V gene (reference sequence) sets CDR1 to LNHNV and CDR2 to YYDKDF. Relative to germline, V is 0 bases shorter and J is 4 bases shorter, with 15 bases between their ends. Note on this clone: No cognate antigen has been identified for it. No base quality information exists; no much larger clone differs at one position.

This TCR came from a woman in her 70s with COVID-19, enrolled during active disease. The rearranged chain carries TRBV15 and TRBJ1-1; the D gene assignment is ambiguous. Sequences were obtained from peripheral blood. The CDR3 sequence is CATSRDLATSGTEAFF. The DNA is as follows: TGTGCCACCAGCAGAGATCTGGCCACCTCGGGCACTGAAGCTTTCTTT.